Each of the 8 T cell receptor beta chains below was sequenced from the same sample in a study of blood T cell repertoires in COVID-19 (dated by TCRdb to 2020 to 2022). Libraries were constructed by the immunoSEQ multiplex PCR assay. TCRdb provides this immuneACCESS table in a form limited to in-frame rearrangements. Some clones are lacking; in checked studies, under half of them reflect an unresolved V gene, and why the rest are absent is not known. Recorded for this sample are 150,000 or so clones; 70% to 90% of them occurred a single time. Around 2.5% of the sample comes from the top ten. The sample was peripheral blood. Receptor source: a woman in her 70s with acute or convalescent COVID-19.

The chain combines TRBV28 with TRBJ1-5; D remains unclear. The CDR3 covers 15 residues. Germline V gives CDR1 MDHEN, CDR2 SYDVKM. V lost 8 bases, J lost 6 bases, and 20 bases lay in between. As DNA, the CDR3 is TGTGCCAGCTCTCCCCCCGGGAGGGAAGGTCAGCCCCAGCATTTT. This translates into CASSPPGREGQPQHF.

The V gene is TRBV10-3, the J gene TRBJ1-4; D might be TRBD1 (6 bases). V lost 0 bases and J lost 13, with 12 bases in between. The CDR3 consists of 13 residues. Germline-derived CDR1 and CDR2 are ENHRY and SYGVKD. The CDR3 reads CAISESGTLALFF. The CDR3 DNA follows: TGTGCCATCAGTGAGTCGGGGACATTGGCACTGTTTTTT.

This clone was counted once. This chain joins TRBV10-3 and TRBJ1-3; D gene unclear. The germline V gene has CDR1 ENHRY and CDR2 SYGVKD. CDR3 length: 12 amino acids. With 8 bases removed from V and 0 bases from J, the gap between germline ends came to 5 bases. CDR3 region: CAIGDSGNTIYF. The DNA of the CDR3 is TGTGCCATCGGAGACTCTGGAAACACCATATATTTT.

This clone appeared a few times. The J gene is TRBJ2-7, the V gene TRBV28, with TRBD1 matching 9 bases. After removal of 2 bases from V and 0 bases from J, the junction contained 5 bases not matched to a gene. Germline V lookup: CDR1 MDHEN, CDR2 SYDVKM. This CDR3 region has 16 residues. The CDR3 protein is CASSLGGTGSSYEQYV. The DNA for the CDR3 is TGTGCCAGCAGTTTAGGGGGGACAGGGAGCTCCTACGAGCAGTACGTC.

The J gene is TRBJ2-5, the V gene TRBV5-5, with 14 bases lining up with TRBD2. The CDR3 extends over 17 amino acids. J lost 6 bases, V lost 1 base, and 8 bases had no gene match. Looked up from germline, CDR1 is SGHKS and CDR2 is YYEKEE (reference sequence). The CDR3 bases are TGTGCCAGCAGCTTGAATCCGACTAGCGGGGGGGTGAAGACCCAGTACTTC. Its protein product is CASSLNPTSGGVKTQYF.

The V call is TRBV6-1, the J call TRBJ2-1; TRBD2 agrees at 11 bases. This CDR3 has 16 residues. Germline V gene lookup returns CDR1 MNHNS and CDR2 SASEGT. V shed 3 bases and J 2 bases; nucleotides not matched to a gene: 3. The CDR3 sequence: CASSDPSGGTYNEQFF. CDR3 coding DNA: TGTGCCAGCAGTGACCCTAGCGGGGGGACCTACAATGAGCAGTTCTTC.

V usage is TRBV2 and J usage is TRBJ2-2; perhaps TRBD2 as D (6 bases). Germline CDR1 SNHLY, CDR2 FYNNEI. V was clipped by 6 bases and J by 4 bases, with 15 bases between them. The CDR3 has 15 residues. The CDR3 loop reads CASRTERVVTGELFF. CDR3 nucleotide sequence: TGTGCCAGCAGGACCGAGCGGGTGGTCACCGGGGAGCTGTTTTTT. Looking up the rest from reference TRBV2 and TRBJ2-2 gives the full variable domain: EPEVTQTPSHQVTQMGQEVILRCVPISNHLYFYWYRQILGQKVEFLVSFYNNEISEKSEIFDDQFSVERPDGSNFTLKIRSTKLEDSAMYFCASRTERVVTGELFFGEGSRLTVL.

The V gene is TRBV18, the J gene TRBJ1-6, with 8 bases aligning to TRBD1. Germline lookup yields CDR1 KGHSH and CDR2 LQKENI. There are 13 residues in the CDR3. Losses at the gene ends were 5 bases for V and 13 bases for J; bases not matched to a gene: 7. CDR3 loop: CASSSGQGRPLHF. The DNA of the CDR3 is TGTGCCAGCTCATCCGGACAGGGTAGGCCCCTCCACTTT.